Given below is one TCR beta chain in context. What it recognizes is unknown. These data belong to a study of OX40 agonist ivuxolimab in advanced cancers. Study-level background: Three partial responders included one hepatocellular carcinoma patient and two cutaneous melanoma patients. Study-wide results and caveats: Also showing low normalized T-cell clonal expansion were some of the nonresponders.

Some clones are missing from TCRdb's copy, which holds only in-frame ones; the method was immunoSEQ multiplex PCR. The table shows around 95,000 clones, with 80% to 95% occurring only once. Germline assignment: CDR1 GTSNPN and CDR2 SVGIG (reference sequence). V was clipped by 2 bases and J by 3 bases, with 8 bases between them. This CDR3 has 13 residues. Patients had blood sampled at baseline and again on cycle 4 day 1 and cycle 7 day 1. Specimen: CD4+ or CD8+ T cells sorted from blood, collected in a trial of the OX40 agonist ivuxolimab. J is TRBJ1-3 and V is TRBV30, with TRBD1 as a possible D gene (5 bases). The source is an adult with an advanced solid tumor such as melanoma, head and neck, liver or kidney cancer. The CDR3 DNA is TGTGCCTGGAGTCGGGACTATGGAAACACCATATATTTT. Amino acid sequence: CAWSRDYGNTIYF.